This entry is about one T cell receptor (beta chain). The target antigen is unknown. These data originate in a study of graft-versus-host responses after intestinal transplantation. Study summary: All of the recipients had induction that used anti-thymocyte globulin, then tacrolimus and steroids for approximately 3 years.

Generated by immunoSEQ multiplex PCR, the TCRdb table keeps only in-frame clones and is missing some. The sample lists roughly 97,000 clones; roughly 87% were seen once. The CDR3 sequence is 15 residues long. Germline values: CDR1 ENHRY, CDR2 SYGVKD. V was pared by 2 bases and J by 5 bases, with 15 bases between. The chain uses TRBV10-3 and TRBJ2-5, with no clear D. The source material was unstimulated CD4+ T cells sorted from spleen or lymph node cells, sampled before intestinal transplant. The source is a human donor who received an intestinal transplant. The CDR3 loop is CAISEAGSVGETQYF. For the CDR3, the DNA is TGTGCCATCAGTGAGGCCGGTAGTGTGGGGGAGACCCAGTACTTC.